These T cell receptor beta chains were read from a single sample in a study of shared clonotypes between healthy human individuals. The repertoire was sequenced with immunoSEQ multiplex PCR; TCRdb's copy has only in-frame clones and lacks some. The sample lists more than 400,000 clones, more than 95% seen once, with about 0.059% in the top ten. The source material was naive CD4+ T cells sorted from blood. The receptors come from a woman aged 30 to 39 in good health. The CDR3 runs from the conserved cysteine through the conserved F or W. Each record gives: J gene, D gene, V gene, clone size, CDR3 DNA, CDR3 protein. The D gene is left open where the match is weak. Clone size is not always given. Where it is, it says once, few, many or a class for expanded clones.

TRBJ2-7	TRBD1	TRBV19	-	TGTGCCAGTAGTGCCTCCGGGACAGGGGTCTACGAGCAGTACTTC	CASSASGTGVYEQYF
TRBJ2-2	-	TRBV9	-	TGTGCCAGCAGCCCCGGGCGAGCGGTTAACACCGGGGAGCTGTTTTTT	CASSPGRAVNTGELFF
TRBJ2-7	TRBD2	TRBV9	-	TGTGCCAGCAGCCCAGATGCGGGAGGGCCGGGGGAGCAGTACTTC	CASSPDAGGPGEQYF
TRBJ1-5	-	TRBV28	-	TGTGCCAGCAGTACCGGCGGGACGGTCAATCAGCCCCAGCATTTT	CASSTGGTVNQPQHF
TRBJ2-7	TRBD2	TRBV11-2	-	TGTGCCAGCAGCCTAGCGGGTTCTGCCGAGCAGTACTTC	CASSLAGSAEQYF
TRBJ2-3	TRBD2	TRBV29-1	-	TGCAGCGTCCGGACTAGCGGGAAAACGCAGTATTTT	CSVRTSGKTQYF
TRBJ2-7	TRBD1	TRBV28	once	TGTGCCAGCACCTTCACAGGGGGCGAGCAGTACTTC	CASTFTGGEQYF
TRBJ1-1	TRBD1	TRBV5-1	-	TGCGCCAGCAGCTTGGGACAGGGGGCGCCCAGGACTGAAGCTTTCTTT	CASSLGQGAPRTEAFF
TRBJ1-1	TRBD1	TRBV5-1	-	TGCGCCAGCAGTCGACAGGGGCCAAACACTGAAGCTTTCTTT	CASSRQGPNTEAFF
TRBJ1-2	-	TRBV7-2	-	TGTGCCAGCAGCTTAAGTCAGCAAGATGGCTACACCTTC	CASSLSQQDGYTF
TRBJ1-1	-	TRBV19	-	TGTGCCAGTAGTGAAAGAGAGTATGAAGCTTTCTTT	CASSEREYEAFF
TRBJ2-5	-	TRBV5-4	-	TGTGCCAGCAGCTTGGAAAGCCAAGAGACCCAGTACTTC	CASSLESQETQYF
TRBJ1-5	-	TRBV28	-	TGTGCCAGCAGTTTGGGGACCTTCCCGAGCAATCAGCCCCAGCATTTT	CASSLGTFPSNQPQHF
TRBJ1-2	TRBD1	TRBV7-9	-	TGTGCCAGCAGCTTAGTTGTCGGGCTGGACAGGGGGCTAGGCTACACCTTC	CASSLVVGLDRGLGYTF
TRBJ2-2	-	TRBV28	-	TGTGCCAGCACGACGGTGAACACCGGGGAGCTGTTTTTT	CASTTVNTGELFF
TRBJ1-5	TRBD1	TRBV18	-	TGTGCCAGCTCACCAGGACAGGGTGGTCAGCCCCAGCATTTT	CASSPGQGGQPQHF
TRBJ2-7	-	TRBV14	-	TGTGCCAGCAGCCACGTCTACGAGCAGTACTTC	CASSHVYEQYF
TRBJ2-7	-	TRBV7-2	-	TGTGCCAGCAGCTCAGTCAGGCGTCGCTCTTCGCTCTACGAGCAGTACTTC	CASSSVRRRSSLYEQYF
TRBJ2-7	-	TRBV11-3	-	TGTGCCAGCAGCTTAGCCCCCGGTACCTACGAGCAGTACTTC	CASSLAPGTYEQYF
TRBJ2-1	-	TRBV15	-	TGTGCCACCAGCAGAGATAAGGGAACGTACTCGAACAATGAGCAGTTCTTC	CATSRDKGTYSNNEQFF
TRBJ2-5	-	TRBV23-1	-	TGCGCCAGCTGGGGCAGGGGCGGGGAGACCCAGTACTTC	CASWGRGGETQYF
TRBJ1-2	-	TRBV28	-	TGTGCCAGCAGTTTAGAAATTGAACCCGAGGGAGGCTACACCTTC	CASSLEIEPEGGYTF
TRBJ2-5	-	TRBV2	-	TGTGCCAGCGCTTCTTCCAGCGGGCTCCAAGAGACCCAGTACTTC	CASASSSGLQETQYF
TRBJ1-4	-	TRBV29-1	-	TGCAGCGTGAAGCAGGGGCTCAATGAAAAACTGTTTTTT	CSVKQGLNEKLFF
TRBJ2-7	TRBD2	TRBV28	-	TGTGCCAGCAGTTTAACCCCCCCTAGCGGGAGTACCGAGCAGTACTTC	CASSLTPPSGSTEQYF
TRBJ1-4	-	TRBV28	-	TGTGCCAGCAGTAGTAAGGGGGCAACTAATGAAAAACTGTTTTTT	CASSSKGATNEKLFF
TRBJ2-5	-	TRBV5-1	-	TGCGCCAGCAGCTTGAACGGGAGAGCTGAGACCCAGTACTTC	CASSLNGRAETQYF
TRBJ2-5	TRBD2	TRBV4-1	-	TGCGCCAGCAGCCGGGGGACTAGCGGAACGCAAGAGACCCAGTACTTC	CASSRGTSGTQETQYF
TRBJ2-5	TRBD2	TRBV7-9	-	TGTGCCAGCAGCTTAGCCCAAGGACTAGCGGAAAAAGAGACCCAGTACTTC	CASSLAQGLAEKETQYF
TRBJ2-3	TRBD1	TRBV5-1	-	TGCGCCAGCAGCTTGGGACAGGGGTCGACAGATACGCAGTATTTT	CASSLGQGSTDTQYF
TRBJ1-5	-	TRBV7-9	-	TGTGCCAGCAGCTTGCAGGACAGTCAGCCCCAGCATTTT	CASSLQDSQPQHF
TRBJ2-7	TRBD1	TRBV28	-	TGTGCCAGCAGTAGGACAGGAGTCCACGAGCAGTACTTC	CASSRTGVHEQYF
TRBJ2-7	-	TRBV19	-	TGTGCCAGTAGTATAGATGGTGCCCCTCTGTACGAGCAGTACTTC	CASSIDGAPLYEQYF
TRBJ1-2	TRBD1	TRBV6-5	-	TGTGCCAGCAGTCTACAAGCGGACAGGGGGCGAGGCTACACCTTC	CASSLQADRGRGYTF
TRBJ2-1	TRBD2	TRBV9	-	TGTGCCAGCAGCGCGACTAGCGGGATATACAATGAGCAGTTCTTC	CASSATSGIYNEQFF
TRBJ2-1	TRBD2	TRBV29-1	-	TGCAGCGTTGCTAGCGGGAGGGTCGGTCAGGAGTTCTTC	CSVASGRVGQEFF
TRBJ1-5	-	TRBV4-1	-	TGCGCCAGCAGCCAAGATGGGCAGTTTAATCAGCCCCAGCATTTT	CASSQDGQFNQPQHF
TRBJ2-1	TRBD2	TRBV7-2	-	TGTGCCAGCAGCCACGGACTAGCGGGAGGGCCCGTCTACAATGAGCAGTTCTTC	CASSHGLAGGPVYNEQFF
TRBJ2-7	TRBD2	TRBV9	-	TGTGCCAGCAGCGCTCGGACTAGCGGGAGCGGGGAGCAGTACTTC	CASSARTSGSGEQYF
TRBJ2-1	TRBD2	TRBV5-1	-	TGCGCCAGCTCCCTAGCGGGCAATTACAATGAGCAGTTCTTC	CASSLAGNYNEQFF
TRBJ1-4	-	TRBV19	-	TGTGCCAGTAGTATTCTACAGGCTGCAACTAATGAAAAACTGTTTTTT	CASSILQAATNEKLFF
TRBJ2-4	TRBD2	TRBV5-1	-	TGCGCCAGCAGCTTGGGGGAGCCGCGGGAGGGCCTGCCCAAAAACATTCAGTACTTC	CASSLGEPREGLPKNIQYF
TRBJ1-3	-	TRBV13	once	TGTGCCAGCAGCTCCCGGCCGGGATTCGGCTCTGGAAACACCATATATTTT	CASSSRPGFGSGNTIYF
TRBJ2-7	-	TRBV11-2	-	TGTGCCAGCAGCTTAGGAGTAGCGCCTATCTACGAGCAGTACTTC	CASSLGVAPIYEQYF
TRBJ2-5	-	TRBV6-6	-	TGTGCCAGCAGTTACTCGGTTGAGTTGCAGGGCCAGACCCAGTACTTC	CASSYSVELQGQTQYF
TRBJ2-7	TRBD2	TRBV5-4	-	TGTGCCAGCAGCTACGGGGGACTAGCGAGAACCTACGAGCAGTACTTC	CASSYGGLARTYEQYF
TRBJ2-2	TRBD2	TRBV30	-	TGTGCCTGGACGCGGGAGTTGAGCACCGGGGAGCTGTTTTTT	CAWTRELSTGELFF
TRBJ1-1	-	TRBV28	-	TGTGCCAGCAATGCCATGAACACTGAAGCTTTCTTT	CASNAMNTEAFF
TRBJ2-7	TRBD1	TRBV28	-	TGTGCCAGCAGTTCTACCGGGACAGCACAATACGAGCAGTACTTC	CASSSTGTAQYEQYF
TRBJ2-7	-	TRBV11-3	-	TGTGCCAGCAGCTTAGATCCCTGGCGGGACAACTCCTACGAGCAGTACTTC	CASSLDPWRDNSYEQYF
TRBJ2-1	-	TRBV27	-	TGTGCCAGCAGTTTTCGGGGTTACCATGAGCAGTTCTTC	CASSFRGYHEQFF
TRBJ1-6	-	TRBV28	-	TGTGCCAGCAGTTCGCCGGGACCCAATTCACCCCTCCACTTT	CASSSPGPNSPLHF